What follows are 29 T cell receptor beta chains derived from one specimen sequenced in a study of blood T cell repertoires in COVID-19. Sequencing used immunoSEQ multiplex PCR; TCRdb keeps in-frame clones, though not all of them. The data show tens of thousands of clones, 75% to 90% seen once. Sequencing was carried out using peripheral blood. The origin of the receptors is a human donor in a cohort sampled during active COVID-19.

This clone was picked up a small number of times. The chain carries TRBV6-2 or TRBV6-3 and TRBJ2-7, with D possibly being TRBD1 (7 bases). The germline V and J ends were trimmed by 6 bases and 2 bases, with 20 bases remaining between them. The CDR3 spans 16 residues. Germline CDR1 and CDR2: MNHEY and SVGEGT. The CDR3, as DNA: TGTGCCAGCAGGCCTAATCACAGGGGACTGACCTACGAGCAGTACTTC. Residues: CASRPNHRGLTYEQYF.

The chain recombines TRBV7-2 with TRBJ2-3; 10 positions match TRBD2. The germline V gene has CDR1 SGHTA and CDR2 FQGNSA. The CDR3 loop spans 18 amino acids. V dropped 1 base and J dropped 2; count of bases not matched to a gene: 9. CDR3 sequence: CASSLVNTSGRVTDTQYF. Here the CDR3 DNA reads TGTGCCAGCAGCTTAGTAAATACCAGCGGGAGGGTCACAGATACGCAGTATTTT.

The CDR3 nucleotides read TGTGCCAGCAGTACCCGGAGAGCGGGTGGGAGCTACGAGCAGTACTTC. Translating it yields CASSTRRAGGSYEQYF. The V gene is TRBV27, the J gene TRBJ2-7; maybe TRBD2 (6 bases). Looked up from germline, CDR1 is MNHEY and CDR2 is SMNVEV (reference sequence). This CDR3 spans 16 amino acids. The V end was cut by 5 bases, the J end by 3 bases, with 20 bases between.

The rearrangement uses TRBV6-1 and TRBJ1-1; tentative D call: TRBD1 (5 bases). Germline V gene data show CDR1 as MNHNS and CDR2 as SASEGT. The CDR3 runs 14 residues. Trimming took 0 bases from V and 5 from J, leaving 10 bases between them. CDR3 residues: CASSEAGTGTEAFF. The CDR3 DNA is TGTGCCAGCAGTGAAGCGGGGACTGGAACTGAAGCTTTCTTT.

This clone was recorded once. For the CDR3, the DNA is TGTGCCAGTAGTATAGATTCCCCGGGACTAGTTTTTTACAATGAGCAGTTCTTC. It yields the protein CASSIDSPGLVFYNEQFF. The chain joins TRBV19 to TRBJ2-1, with 8 nucleotides matching TRBD2. V trimming: 0 bases; J trimming: 4 bases; junction bases outside the gene matches: 11. This CDR3 contains 18 residues. The germline CDR1 and CDR2 sequences are LNHDA and SQIVND (reference sequence).

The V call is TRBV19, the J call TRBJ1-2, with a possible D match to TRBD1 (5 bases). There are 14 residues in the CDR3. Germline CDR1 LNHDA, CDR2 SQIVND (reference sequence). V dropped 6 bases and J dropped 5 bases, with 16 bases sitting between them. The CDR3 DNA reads TGTGCCAGTAGAAAGGGGCCAACTTATTATGGCTACACCTTC. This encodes CASRKGPTYYGYTF. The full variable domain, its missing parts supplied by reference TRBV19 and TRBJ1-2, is DGGITQSPKYLFRKEGQNVTLSCEQNLNHDAMYWYRQDPGQGLRLIYYSQIVNDFQKGDIAEGYSVSREKKESFPLTVTSAQKNPTAFYLCASRKGPTYYGYTFGSGTRLTVV.

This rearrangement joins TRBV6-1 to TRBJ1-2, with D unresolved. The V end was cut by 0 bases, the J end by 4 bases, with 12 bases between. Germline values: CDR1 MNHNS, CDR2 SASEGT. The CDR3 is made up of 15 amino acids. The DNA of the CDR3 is TGTGCCAGCAGTGAAGCGGAGGGCAGAGGCTATGGCTACACCTTC. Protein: CASSEAEGRGYGYTF.

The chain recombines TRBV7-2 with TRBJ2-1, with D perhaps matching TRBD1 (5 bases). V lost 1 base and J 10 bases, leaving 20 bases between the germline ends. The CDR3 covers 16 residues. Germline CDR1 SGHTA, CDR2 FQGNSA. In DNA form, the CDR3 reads TGTGCCAGCAGCTTAGTTATGGGGCGCAGGGTCCAAGAGCAGTTCTTC. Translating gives CASSLVMGRRVQEQFF.

CDR3 residues: CASSRADLDIGPLHF. CDR3 coding DNA: TGTGCCAGCAGCCGGGCTGACCTCGACATCGGACCCCTCCACTTT. J is TRBJ1-6 and V is TRBV14, with D hard to call. Trimming pared 4 bases from V and 12 bases from J, leaving 19 bases between. The germline CDR1 and CDR2 sequences are SGHDN and FVKESK. CDR3 length equals 15 residues.

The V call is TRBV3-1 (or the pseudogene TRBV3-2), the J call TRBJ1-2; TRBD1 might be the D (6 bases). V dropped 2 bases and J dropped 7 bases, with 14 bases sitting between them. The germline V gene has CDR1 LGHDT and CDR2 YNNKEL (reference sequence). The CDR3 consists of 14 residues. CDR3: CASSQLQGNGGYTF. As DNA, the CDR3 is TGTGCCAGCAGCCAACTACAGGGTAATGGTGGCTACACCTTC.

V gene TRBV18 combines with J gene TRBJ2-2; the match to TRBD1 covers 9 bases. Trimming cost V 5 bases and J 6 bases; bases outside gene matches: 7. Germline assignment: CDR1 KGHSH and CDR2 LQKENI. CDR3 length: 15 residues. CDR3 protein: CASSRTTGGSGELFF. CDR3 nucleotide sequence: TGTGCCAGCTCAAGAACTACAGGGGGCTCCGGGGAGCTGTTTTTT. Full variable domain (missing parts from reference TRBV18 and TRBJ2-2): NAGVMQNPRHLVRRRGQEARLRCSPMKGHSHVYWYRQLPEEGLKFMVYLQKENIIDESGMPKERFSAEFPKEGPSILRIQQVVRGDSAAYFCASSRTTGGSGELFFGEGSRLTVL.

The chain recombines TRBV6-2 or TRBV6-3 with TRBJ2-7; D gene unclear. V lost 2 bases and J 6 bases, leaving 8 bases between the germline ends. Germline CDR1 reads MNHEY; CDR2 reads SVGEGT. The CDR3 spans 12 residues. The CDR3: CASSYPPREQYF. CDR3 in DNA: TGTGCCAGCAGTTACCCCCCCCGCGAGCAGTACTTC.

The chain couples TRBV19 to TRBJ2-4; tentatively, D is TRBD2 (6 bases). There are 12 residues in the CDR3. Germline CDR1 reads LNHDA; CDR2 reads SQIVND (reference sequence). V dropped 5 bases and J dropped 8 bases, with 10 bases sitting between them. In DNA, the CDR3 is TGTGCCAGTAGTTGGGGAGGCGACATTCAGTACTTC. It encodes CASSWGGDIQYF.

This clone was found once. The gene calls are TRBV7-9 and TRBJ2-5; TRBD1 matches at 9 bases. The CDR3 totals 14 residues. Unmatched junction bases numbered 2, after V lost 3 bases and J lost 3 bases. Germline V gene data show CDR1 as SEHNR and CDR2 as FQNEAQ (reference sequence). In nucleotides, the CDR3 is TGTGCCAGCAGCTTGGGACAGGGTAAAGAGACCCAGTACTTC. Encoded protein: CASSLGQGKETQYF. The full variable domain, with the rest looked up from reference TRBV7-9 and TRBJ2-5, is DTGVSQNPRHKITKRGQNVTFRCDPISEHNRLYWYRQTLGQGPEFLTYFQNEAQLEKSRLLSDRFSAERPKGSFSTLEIQRTEQGDSAMYLCASSLGQGKETQYFGPGTRLLVL.

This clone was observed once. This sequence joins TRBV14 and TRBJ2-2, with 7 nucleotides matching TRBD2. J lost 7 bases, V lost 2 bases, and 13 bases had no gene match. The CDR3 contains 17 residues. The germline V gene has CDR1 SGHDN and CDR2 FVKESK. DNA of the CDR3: TGTGCCAGCAGCCAATCCTTAGGCGGGAGTCAGATCGGGGAGCTGTTTTTT. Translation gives CASSQSLGGSQIGELFF.

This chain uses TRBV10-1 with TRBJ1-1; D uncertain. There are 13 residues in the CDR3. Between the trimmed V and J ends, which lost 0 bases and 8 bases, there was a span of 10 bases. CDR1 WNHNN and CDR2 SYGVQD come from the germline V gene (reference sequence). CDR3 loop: CASSESSRGEAFF. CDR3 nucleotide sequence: TGCGCCAGCAGTGAGTCCTCCCGTGGCGAAGCTTTCTTT.

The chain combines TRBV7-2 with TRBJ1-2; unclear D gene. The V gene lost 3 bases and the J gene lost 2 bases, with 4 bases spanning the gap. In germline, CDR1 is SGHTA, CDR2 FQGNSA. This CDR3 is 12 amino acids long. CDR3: CASSFPNYGYTF. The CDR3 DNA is TGTGCCAGCAGCTTCCCAAACTATGGCTACACCTTC.

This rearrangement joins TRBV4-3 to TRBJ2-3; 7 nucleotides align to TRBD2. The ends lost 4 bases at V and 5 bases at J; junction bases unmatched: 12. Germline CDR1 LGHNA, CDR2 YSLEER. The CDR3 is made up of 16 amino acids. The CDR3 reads CASSRDRDGTKDTQYF. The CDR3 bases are TGCGCCAGCAGCCGGGATAGAGACGGGACTAAAGATACGCAGTATTTT.

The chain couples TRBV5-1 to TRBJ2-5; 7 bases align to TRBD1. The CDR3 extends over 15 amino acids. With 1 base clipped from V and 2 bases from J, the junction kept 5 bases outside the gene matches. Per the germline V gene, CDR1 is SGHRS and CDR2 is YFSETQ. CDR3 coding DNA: TGCGCCAGCAGCTTGCAAAGGGGGCGGCAAGAGACCCAGTACTTC. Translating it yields CASSLQRGRQETQYF.

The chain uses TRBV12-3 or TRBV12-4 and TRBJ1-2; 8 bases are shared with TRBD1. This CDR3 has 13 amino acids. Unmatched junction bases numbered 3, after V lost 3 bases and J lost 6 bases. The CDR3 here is CASSLGQVNGYTF. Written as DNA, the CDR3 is TGTGCCAGCAGTTTGGGACAGGTTAATGGCTACACCTTC.

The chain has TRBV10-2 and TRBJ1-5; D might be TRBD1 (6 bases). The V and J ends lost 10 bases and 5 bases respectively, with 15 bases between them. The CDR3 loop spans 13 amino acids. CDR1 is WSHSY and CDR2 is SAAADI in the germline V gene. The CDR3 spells CATKDSIYQPQHF. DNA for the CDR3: TGCGCCACCAAGGACAGCATTTATCAGCCCCAGCATTTT.

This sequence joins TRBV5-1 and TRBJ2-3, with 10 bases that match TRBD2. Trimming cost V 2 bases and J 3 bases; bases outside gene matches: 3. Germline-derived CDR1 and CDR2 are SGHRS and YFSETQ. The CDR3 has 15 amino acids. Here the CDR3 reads CASSFSSGRTDTQYF. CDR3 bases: TGCGCCAGCAGCTTCTCTAGCGGGAGAACAGATACGCAGTATTTT.

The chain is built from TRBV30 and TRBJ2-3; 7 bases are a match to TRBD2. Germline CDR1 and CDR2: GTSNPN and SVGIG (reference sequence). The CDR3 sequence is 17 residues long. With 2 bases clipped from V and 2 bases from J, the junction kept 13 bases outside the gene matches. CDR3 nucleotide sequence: TGTGCCTGGAGTCGGCTAGCTACGGGAGGTGACACAGATACGCAGTATTTT. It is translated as CAWSRLATGGDTDTQYF.

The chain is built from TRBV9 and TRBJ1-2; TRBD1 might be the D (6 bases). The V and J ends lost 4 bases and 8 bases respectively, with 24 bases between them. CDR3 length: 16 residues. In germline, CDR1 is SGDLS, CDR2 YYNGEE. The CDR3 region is CASSTDTYTGRVGYTF. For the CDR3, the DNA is TGTGCCAGCAGCACCGACACATATACAGGGAGGGTAGGCTACACCTTC.

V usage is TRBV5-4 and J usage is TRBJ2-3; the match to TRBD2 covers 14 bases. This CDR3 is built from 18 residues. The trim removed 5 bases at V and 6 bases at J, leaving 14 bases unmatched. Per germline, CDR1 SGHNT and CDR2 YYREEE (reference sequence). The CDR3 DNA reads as TGTGCCAGCAGTTCCTTTACCGGACTAGCGGGGGGTAAGGATACGCAGTATTTT. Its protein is CASSSFTGLAGGKDTQYF. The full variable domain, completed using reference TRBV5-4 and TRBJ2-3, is ETGVTQSPTHLIKTRGQQVTLRCSSQSGHNTVSWYQQALGQGPQFIFQYYREEENGRGNFPPRFSGLQFPNYSSELNVNALELDDSALYLCASSSFTGLAGGKDTQYFGPGTRLTVL.

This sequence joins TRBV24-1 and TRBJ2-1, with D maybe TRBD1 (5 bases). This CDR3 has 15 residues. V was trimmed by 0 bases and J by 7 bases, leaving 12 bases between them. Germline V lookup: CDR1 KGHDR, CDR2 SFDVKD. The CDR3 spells CATSDLMDTQNEQFF. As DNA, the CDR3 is TGTGCCACCAGTGATTTGATGGACACTCAAAATGAGCAGTTCTTC.

CDR3 sequence: CASRAGTGRGNQPQHF. The CDR3, as DNA: TGTGCCAGCAGGGCCGGGACAGGTCGGGGTAATCAGCCCCAGCATTTT. The chain has TRBV7-6 and TRBJ1-5, with 8 positions matching TRBD1. The germline CDR1 and CDR2 sequences are SGHVS and FNYEAQ. J gave up 4 bases and V 6 bases, and 11 bases lay outside the gene matches. The CDR3 extends over 16 amino acids. Looking up the rest from reference TRBV7-6 and TRBJ1-5 gives the full variable domain: GAGVSQSPRYKVTKRGQDVALRCDPISGHVSLYWYRQALGQGPEFLTYFNYEAQQDKSGLPNDRFSAERPEGSISTLTIQRTEQRDSAMYRCASRAGTGRGNQPQHFGDGTRLSIL.

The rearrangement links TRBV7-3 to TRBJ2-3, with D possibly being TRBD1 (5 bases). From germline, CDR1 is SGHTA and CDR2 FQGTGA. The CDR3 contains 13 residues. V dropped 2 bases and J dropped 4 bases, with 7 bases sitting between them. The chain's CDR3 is CASSLGRADTQYF. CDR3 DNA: TGTGCCAGCAGCTTAGGCAGGGCAGATACGCAGTATTTT. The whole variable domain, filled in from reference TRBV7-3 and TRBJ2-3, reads GAGVSQTPSNKVTEKGKYVELRCDPISGHTALYWYRQSLGQGPEFLIYFQGTGAADDSGLPNDRFFAVRPEGSVSTLKIQRTERGDSAVYLCASSLGRADTQYFGPGTRLTVL.

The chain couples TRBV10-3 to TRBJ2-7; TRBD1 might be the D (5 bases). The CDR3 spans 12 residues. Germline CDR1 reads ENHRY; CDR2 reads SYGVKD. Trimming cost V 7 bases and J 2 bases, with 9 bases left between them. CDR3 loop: CAIKDNAYEQYF. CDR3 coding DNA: TGTGCCATCAAGGACAATGCCTACGAGCAGTACTTC.